Following are 30 T cell receptor beta chains from one sample sequenced in a study of blood T cell repertoires in COVID-19. Sequenced by immunoSEQ multiplex PCR; TCRdb stores in-frame clones only, minus some. The sample records 200,000 to 250,000 clones, about 90% being singletons. The sequencing input was PBMCs or T cells enriched from blood (not recorded which). The receptors were gathered from a woman aged 45-59 years with acute COVID-19.

About this clone: The same CDR3 also results from other DNA sequences found in this sample. This rearrangement joins TRBV28 to TRBJ2-7; 9 bases are shared with TRBD2. The CDR3 has 16 residues. From germline, CDR1 is MDHEN and CDR2 SYDVKM. Trimming at V came to 2 bases and at J to 0 bases, leaving 5 bases not matched to a gene. DNA for the CDR3: TGTGCCAGCAGTTTACATCTAGCGGGGCTCTCCTACGAGCAGTACTTC. This encodes CASSLHLAGLSYEQYF.

The chain links TRBV28 to TRBJ2-1, with 10 bases that match TRBD1. Germline V gene sequence: CDR1 MDHEN, CDR2 SYDVKM. Trimming cost V 7 bases and J 7 bases; bases outside gene matches: 10. The CDR3 is 15 residues long. CDR3 loop: CASKVYGQGGNEQFF. The CDR3 DNA sequence: TGTGCCAGCAAAGTATACGGACAGGGGGGGAATGAGCAGTTCTTC.

This chain links TRBV18 with TRBJ2-2; maybe TRBD2 (5 bases). The CDR3 covers 16 residues. V dropped 5 bases and J dropped 0 bases, with 13 bases sitting between them. Germline loops: CDR1 KGHSH, CDR2 LQKENI. The CDR3 DNA follows: TGTGCCAGCTCAACCACTCCCGGGACGAACACCGGGGAGCTGTTTTTT. Amino acids: CASSTTPGTNTGELFF. Complete variable domain (other parts from reference TRBV18 and TRBJ2-2): NAGVMQNPRHLVRRRGQEARLRCSPMKGHSHVYWYRQLPEEGLKFMVYLQKENIIDESGMPKERFSAEFPKEGPSILRIQQVVRGDSAAYFCASSTTPGTNTGELFFGEGSRLTVL.

This chain joins TRBV6-2 or TRBV6-3 and TRBJ2-1; 13 bases fit TRBD2. Trimming removed 5 bases from V and 9 bases from J; junction bases left unmatched: 7. Germline V lookup: CDR1 MNHEY, CDR2 SVGEGT. This CDR3 comprises 15 residues. CDR3 in amino acids: CASSTGTSGTGEQFF. Written as DNA, the CDR3 is TGTGCCAGCAGTACCGGGACTAGCGGGACCGGTGAGCAGTTCTTC.

V and J are TRBV7-3 and TRBJ2-3; tentatively, D is TRBD2 (5 bases). V shed 5 bases and J shed 7 bases, with 10 bases lying between them. This CDR3 is built from 12 residues. Looked up from germline, CDR1 is SGHTA and CDR2 is FQGTGA. As DNA, the CDR3 is TGTGCCAGCAGCCCCGACGGGAATACGCAGTATTTT. Translation: CASSPDGNTQYF. Full variable domain (remainder filled in from reference TRBV7-3 and TRBJ2-3): GAGVSQTPSNKVTEKGKYVELRCDPISGHTALYWYRQSLGQGPEFLIYFQGTGAADDSGLPNDRFFAVRPEGSVSTLKIQRTERGDSAVYLCASSPDGNTQYFGPGTRLTVL.

This sequence joins TRBV19 and TRBJ1-2; 7 bases are shared with TRBD1. Germline-derived CDR1 and CDR2 are LNHDA and SQIVND (reference sequence). CDR3 size: 15 residues. V gave up 1 base and J gave up 2 bases; unmatched junction bases: 4. The CDR3 loop reads CASSIATGPNYGYTF. The CDR3 DNA is TGTGCCAGTAGTATAGCGACAGGGCCCAACTATGGCTACACCTTC.

CDR3 protein: CASRSFGTAGELFF. The CDR3 DNA sequence: TGTGCCAGCAGGTCATTCGGGACTGCCGGGGAGCTGTTTTTT. This chain connects TRBV7-2 to TRBJ2-2; D is perhaps TRBD2 (6 bases). The germline V gene has CDR1 SGHTA and CDR2 FQGNSA. The CDR3 runs to 14 residues. The V and J ends lost 6 bases and 6 bases respectively, with 14 bases between them.

This chain joins TRBV25-1 and TRBJ2-7; 9 bases match TRBD2. CDR3 length: 14 amino acids. Per germline, CDR1 MGHDK and CDR2 SYGVNS. The ends lost 5 bases at V and 7 bases at J; junction bases unmatched: 9. Written as DNA, the CDR3 is TGTGCCAGCAGTAGGGCGGGAGGGCCGGGAGAGCAGTACTTC. It yields the protein CASSRAGGPGEQYF.

The chain uses TRBV7-9 and TRBJ2-2; 11 bases match TRBD2. The CDR3 loop spans 15 amino acids. The V segment lost 2 bases and the J segment 7 bases; nucleotides outside the gene matches: 3. CDR1 and CDR2 (germline): SEHNR, FQNEAQ (reference sequence). The CDR3 sequence: CASSLRTSGSGELFF. The CDR3 coding sequence is TGTGCCAGCAGCTTACGTACTAGCGGGAGCGGGGAGCTGTTTTTT. The entire variable domain, with the rest obtained from reference TRBV7-9 and TRBJ2-2, is as follows: DTGVSQNPRHKITKRGQNVTFRCDPISEHNRLYWYRQTLGQGPEFLTYFQNEAQLEKSRLLSDRFSAERPKGSFSTLEIQRTEQGDSAMYLCASSLRTSGSGELFFGEGSRLTVL.

The chain uses TRBV14 and TRBJ2-1, with 7 bases lining up with TRBD2. Germline V gives CDR1 SGHDN, CDR2 FVKESK. This CDR3 is 15 amino acids long. V lost 4 bases to trimming and J lost 6 bases; unmatched junction nucleotides: 9. The CDR3 sequence is CASSLWRLAGNEQFF. As DNA, the CDR3 is TGTGCCAGCAGCCTGTGGCGACTAGCAGGCAATGAGCAGTTCTTC.

This clone is a singleton in its sample. The rearrangement joins TRBV19 to TRBJ2-2; D may be TRBD1 (5 bases). The CDR3 spans 15 residues. From germline, CDR1 is LNHDA and CDR2 SQIVND (reference sequence). Deletions cut 5 bases from V and 1 base from J, with 11 bases between. CDR3 sequence: CASSRQGWNTGELFF. CDR3 DNA: TGTGCCAGTAGTCGCCAGGGATGGAACACCGGGGAGCTGTTTTTT.

The chain employs TRBV7-8 and TRBJ2-2; D gene uncertain. V was cut by 5 bases and J by 7 bases, with 8 bases left in between. Germline CDR1 SGHVS, CDR2 FQNEAQ. This CDR3 has 12 residues. The CDR3 loop reads CASSPFSGELFF. In nucleotides, the CDR3 is TGTGCCAGCAGCCCCTTTAGCGGGGAGCTGTTTTTT.

This chain uses TRBV7-9 with TRBJ1-2, with 7 bases identical to TRBD1. The CDR3 totals 15 residues. Per the germline V gene, CDR1 is SEHNR and CDR2 is FQNEAQ (reference sequence). V gave up 1 base and J gave up 8 bases; unmatched junction bases: 10. The CDR3 DNA sequence: TGTGCCAGCAGCTTAGTTTCGCCGACAGGGTCCGGCTACACCTTC. This encodes CASSLVSPTGSGYTF.

The chain is built from TRBV29-1 and TRBJ2-1; possible D gene TRBD2, 6 bases. The V gene's germline CDR1 is SQVTM and CDR2 ANQGSEA. V gave up 4 bases and J gave up 0 bases, with 13 bases separating them. The length of the CDR3 is 15 residues. CDR3 bases: TGCAGCGTTGTCGAGGTAGCGGCCTCCTACAATGAGCAGTTCTTC. Protein: CSVVEVAASYNEQFF.

CDR3 DNA: TGTGCCAGCAGTTACGCTCTAGGAGGGACTGGAAACACCATATATTTT. This gives the protein CASSYALGGTGNTIYF. V gene TRBV6-5 combines with J gene TRBJ1-3; D gene ambiguous. Trimming removed 2 bases from V and 2 bases from J, with 13 bases in between. Germline V gives CDR1 MNHEY, CDR2 SVGAGI. The CDR3 runs 16 residues.

The genes are TRBV4-1 and TRBJ1-2, with 7 bases aligning to TRBD1. Per germline, CDR1 MGHRA and CDR2 YSYEKL. V trimming: 0 bases; J trimming: 4 bases; junction bases outside the gene matches: 11. This CDR3 spans 17 amino acids. The CDR3 here is CASSQDRDSQNLYGYTF. CDR3 bases: TGCGCCAGCAGCCAAGACCGGGACAGCCAAAACCTCTATGGCTACACCTTC.

V gene TRBV19 combines with J gene TRBJ2-6; the D gene is possibly TRBD1 (5 bases). CDR1 and CDR2 from the germline V gene are LNHDA and SQIVND (reference sequence). Trimming took off 5 bases at V and 0 bases at J, with 8 bases between the two ends. The CDR3 runs to 15 residues. This CDR3 is CASSAGHSGANVLTF. The DNA for the CDR3 is TGTGCCAGTAGTGCAGGACACTCTGGGGCCAACGTCCTGACTTTC.

The rearrangement links TRBV5-1 to TRBJ1-1, with TRBD1 matching over 7 bases. Losses at the gene ends were 3 bases for V and 5 bases for J; bases not matched to a gene: 10. This CDR3 region has 15 residues. Germline V lookup: CDR1 SGHRS, CDR2 YFSETQ. The CDR3 sequence: CASSSTGQVGTEAFF. The CDR3 DNA sequence: TGCGCCAGCAGCTCGACCGGACAGGTGGGGACTGAAGCTTTCTTT.

The gene calls are TRBV7-2 and TRBJ1-4; D is possibly TRBD1 (5 bases). Trimming left V 0 bases short and J 7 bases short, with 9 bases between. The CDR3 covers 14 residues. Germline V gene sequence: CDR1 SGHTA, CDR2 FQGNSA. The CDR3 DNA sequence: TGTGCCAGCAGCTTAGCCTACGGGGGTGAAAAACTGTTTTTT. It encodes CASSLAYGGEKLFF.

The chain combines TRBV18 with TRBJ1-1; D not certain. Trimming took 8 bases from V and 1 from J, leaving 14 bases between them. CDR3 length equals 14 residues. The V gene's germline CDR1 is KGHSH and CDR2 LQKENI. In nucleotides, the CDR3 is TGTGCCAGCCTACGTGAAATTACGAACACTGAAGCTTTCTTT. This sequence encodes CASLREITNTEAFF.

CDR3 nucleotide sequence: TGTGCCAGCAGTCCCCGAAGAGGGGGCGGGTCAAATCAGCCCCAGCATTTT. Translation: CASSPRRGGGSNQPQHF. The chain carries TRBV6-6 and TRBJ1-5; TRBD1 agrees at 7 bases. The CDR3 covers 17 residues. Germline V gene data show CDR1 as MNHNY and CDR2 as SVGAGI (reference sequence). V was pared by 5 bases and J by 4 bases, with 14 bases of the junction left unmatched.

The chain employs TRBV5-5 and TRBJ2-5; the D gene is possibly TRBD2 (5 bases). V dropped 6 bases and J dropped 2 bases, with 14 bases sitting between them. The CDR3 covers 14 residues. The V gene's germline CDR1 is SGHKS and CDR2 YYEKEE (reference sequence). Here the CDR3 reads CASNHGRAQETQYF. For the CDR3, the DNA is TGTGCCAGCAACCATGGGCGGGCGCAAGAGACCCAGTACTTC.

The chain couples TRBV5-1 to TRBJ1-2, with D perhaps TRBD1 (6 bases). CDR3 length: 16 residues. Trimming shortened V by 4 bases and J by 8 bases, and 24 bases separated the two germline ends. Germline V gene data show CDR1 as SGHRS and CDR2 as YFSETQ. CDR3 coding DNA: TGCGCCAGCAGCCCTATAACCACCAGGGGCGCGCGGGGCTACACCTTC. It yields the protein CASSPITTRGARGYTF. The complete variable domain, with remaining parts taken from reference TRBV5-1 and TRBJ1-2, reads KAGVTQTPRYLIKTRGQQVTLSCSPISGHRSVSWYQQTPGQGLQFLFEYFSETQRNKGNFPGRFSGRQFSNSRSEMNVSTLELGDSALYLCASSPITTRGARGYTFGSGTRLTVV.

The chain joins TRBV9 to TRBJ1-4; D not resolved. The V gene's germline CDR1 is SGDLS and CDR2 YYNGEE. The CDR3 has 15 residues. V was pared by 3 bases and J by 7 bases, with 16 bases between. Here the CDR3 DNA reads TGTGCCAGCAGCGGAACAGTGACCGGCCCTGAAAAACTGTTTTTT. Translation gives CASSGTVTGPEKLFF.

The chain is built from TRBV28 and TRBJ1-5; 8 bases match TRBD1. The CDR3 length is 13 residues. The germline CDR1 and CDR2 sequences are MDHEN and SYDVKM. Trimming took 5 bases from V and 9 from J; bases not matched to a gene: 6. The chain's CDR3 is CASSGQGGWPQHF. The CDR3 coding sequence is TGTGCCAGCAGTGGACAGGGCGGGTGGCCCCAGCATTTT.

The rearrangement uses TRBV2 and TRBJ2-7; TRBD1 agrees at 7 bases. Trimming cost V 8 bases and J 3 bases; bases outside gene matches: 10. Germline CDR1 reads SNHLY; CDR2 reads FYNNEI. The CDR3 has 14 residues. CDR3 nucleotides: TGTGCCAGCGACCAGGGGGAGTTGGGCTACGAGCAGTACTTC. Protein sequence: CASDQGELGYEQYF.

The V call is TRBV5-6, the J call TRBJ2-7; D is perhaps TRBD1 (5 bases). The V and J ends lost 0 bases and 3 bases respectively, with 16 bases between them. CDR1 SGHDT and CDR2 YYEEEE come from the germline V gene. This CDR3 has 16 residues. CDR3 residues: CASSLGQGNPLYEQYF. As DNA, the CDR3 is TGTGCCAGCAGCTTGGGCCAGGGCAACCCTCTCTACGAGCAGTACTTC.

V is TRBV11-2 and J is TRBJ2-1; 7 bases are shared with TRBD1. The V gene's germline CDR1 is SGHAT and CDR2 FQNNGV. The CDR3 totals 15 residues. Trimming cost V 2 bases and J 6 bases; bases outside gene matches: 7. CDR3 sequence reads: CASSLPVPGGNEQFF. CDR3 nucleotides: TGTGCCAGCAGCTTACCGGTCCCAGGGGGCAATGAGCAGTTCTTC.

The genes are TRBV6-4 and TRBJ2-1, with 9 bases lining up with TRBD2. In germline, CDR1 is MRHNA, CDR2 SNTAGT. The CDR3 extends over 19 amino acids. J lost 4 bases, V lost 2 bases, and 15 bases had no gene match. CDR3 coding DNA: TGTGCCAGCAGTGACGTCTTCTCTCGGGGCGGGAGGGAATACAATGAGCAGTTCTTC. This gives the protein CASSDVFSRGGREYNEQFF.

The gene calls are TRBV2 and TRBJ2-7; no reliable D call. Germline values: CDR1 SNHLY, CDR2 FYNNEI. This CDR3 region has 14 residues. V was trimmed by 3 bases and J by 3 bases, leaving 12 bases between them. CDR3 sequence: CASSDGSRNYEQYF. CDR3 nucleotides: TGTGCCAGCAGTGACGGGTCTAGAAACTACGAGCAGTACTTC.